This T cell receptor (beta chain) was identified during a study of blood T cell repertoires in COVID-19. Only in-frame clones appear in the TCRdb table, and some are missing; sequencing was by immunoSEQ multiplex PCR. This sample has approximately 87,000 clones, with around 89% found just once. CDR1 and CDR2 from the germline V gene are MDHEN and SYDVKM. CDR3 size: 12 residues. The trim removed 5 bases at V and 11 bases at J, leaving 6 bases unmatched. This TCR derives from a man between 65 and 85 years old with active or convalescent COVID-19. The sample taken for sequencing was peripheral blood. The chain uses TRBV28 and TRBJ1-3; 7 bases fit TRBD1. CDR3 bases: TGTGCCAGCAGTGAACAGGGGTTAGCCATATATTTT. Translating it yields CASSEQGLAIYF.